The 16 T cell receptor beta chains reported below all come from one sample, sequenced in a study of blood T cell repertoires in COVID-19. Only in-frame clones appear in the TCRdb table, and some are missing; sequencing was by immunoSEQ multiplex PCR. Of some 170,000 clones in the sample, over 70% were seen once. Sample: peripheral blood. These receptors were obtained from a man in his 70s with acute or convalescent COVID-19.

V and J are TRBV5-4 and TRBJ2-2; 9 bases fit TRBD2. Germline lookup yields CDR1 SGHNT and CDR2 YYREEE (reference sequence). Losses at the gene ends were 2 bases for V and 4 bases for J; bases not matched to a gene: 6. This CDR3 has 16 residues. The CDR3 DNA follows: TGTGCCAGCAGCTTTGGGTTGCGGGGGGGCACCGGGGAGCTGTTTTTT. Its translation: CASSFGLRGGTGELFF.

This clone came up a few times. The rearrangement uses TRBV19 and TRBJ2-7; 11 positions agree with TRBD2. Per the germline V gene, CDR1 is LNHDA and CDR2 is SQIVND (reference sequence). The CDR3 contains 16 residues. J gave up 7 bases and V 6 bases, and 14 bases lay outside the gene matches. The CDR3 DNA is TGTGCCAGTAGGCCACATTCCGGGACTAGCGGTCTTGAGCAGTACTTC. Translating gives CASRPHSGTSGLEQYF. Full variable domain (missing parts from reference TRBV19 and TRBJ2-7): DGGITQSPKYLFRKEGQNVTLSCEQNLNHDAMYWYRQDPGQGLRLIYYSQIVNDFQKGDIAEGYSVSREKKESFPLTVTSAQKNPTAFYLCASRPHSGTSGLEQYFGPGTRLTVT.

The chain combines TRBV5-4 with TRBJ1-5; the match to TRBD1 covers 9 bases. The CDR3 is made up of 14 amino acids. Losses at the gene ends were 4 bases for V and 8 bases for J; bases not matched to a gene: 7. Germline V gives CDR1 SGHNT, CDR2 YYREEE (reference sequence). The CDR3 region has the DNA TGTGCCAGCAGCCGGACAGGGGAAAAGGAGCCCCAGCATTTT. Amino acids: CASSRTGEKEPQHF.

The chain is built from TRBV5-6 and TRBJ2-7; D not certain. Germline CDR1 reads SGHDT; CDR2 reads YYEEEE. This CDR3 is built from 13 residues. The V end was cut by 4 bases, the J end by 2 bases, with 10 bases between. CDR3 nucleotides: TGTGCCAGCAGCCCCGGAGAGACCTACGAGCAGTACTTC. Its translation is CASSPGETYEQYF.

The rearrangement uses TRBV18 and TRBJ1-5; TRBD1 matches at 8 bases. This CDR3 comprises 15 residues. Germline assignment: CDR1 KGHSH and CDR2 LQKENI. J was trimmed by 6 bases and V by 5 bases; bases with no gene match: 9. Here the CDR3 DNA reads TGTGCCAGCTCAGCCGACAGGGGACCGGGTCAGCCCCAGCATTTT. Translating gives CASSADRGPGQPQHF.

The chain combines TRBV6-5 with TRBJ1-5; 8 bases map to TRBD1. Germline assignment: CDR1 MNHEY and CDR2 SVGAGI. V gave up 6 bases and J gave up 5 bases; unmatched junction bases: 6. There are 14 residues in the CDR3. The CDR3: CASSYRGGDQPQHF. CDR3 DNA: TGTGCCAGCAGCTACAGGGGGGGAGATCAGCCCCAGCATTTT.

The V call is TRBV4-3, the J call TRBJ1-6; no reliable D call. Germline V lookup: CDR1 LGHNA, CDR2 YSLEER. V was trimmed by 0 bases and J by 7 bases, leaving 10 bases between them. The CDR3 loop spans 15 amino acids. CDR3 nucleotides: TGCGCCAGCAGCCAAGAGCCAACGGAGAATTCACCCCTCCACTTT. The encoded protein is CASSQEPTENSPLHF.

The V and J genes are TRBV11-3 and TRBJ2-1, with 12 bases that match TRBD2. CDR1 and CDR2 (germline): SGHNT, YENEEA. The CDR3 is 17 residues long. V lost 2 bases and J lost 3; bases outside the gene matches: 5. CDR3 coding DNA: TGTGCCAGCAGCTTACCTAGCGGGAGGGGTGGCTACAATGAGCAGTTCTTC. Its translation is CASSLPSGRGGYNEQFF.

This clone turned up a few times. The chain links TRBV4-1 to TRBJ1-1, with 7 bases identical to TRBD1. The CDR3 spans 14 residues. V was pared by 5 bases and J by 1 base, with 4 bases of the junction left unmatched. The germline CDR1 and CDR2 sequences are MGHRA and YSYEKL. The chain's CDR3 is CASSLGQSNTEAFF. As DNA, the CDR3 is TGCGCCAGCAGCTTGGGACAGTCGAACACTGAAGCTTTCTTT.

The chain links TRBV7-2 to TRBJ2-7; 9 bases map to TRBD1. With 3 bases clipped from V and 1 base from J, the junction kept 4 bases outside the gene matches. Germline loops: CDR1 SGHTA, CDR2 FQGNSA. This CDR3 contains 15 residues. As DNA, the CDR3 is TGTGCCAGCAGCTTCACCGGGACAGGGTCCTACGAGCAGTACTTC. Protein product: CASSFTGTGSYEQYF.

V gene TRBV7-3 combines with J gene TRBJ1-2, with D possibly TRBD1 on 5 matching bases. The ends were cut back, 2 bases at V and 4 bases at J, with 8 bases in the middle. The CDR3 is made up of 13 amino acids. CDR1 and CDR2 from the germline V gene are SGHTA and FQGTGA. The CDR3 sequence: CASSLGGAYGYTF. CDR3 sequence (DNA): TGTGCCAGCAGCTTAGGCGGGGCCTATGGCTACACCTTC.

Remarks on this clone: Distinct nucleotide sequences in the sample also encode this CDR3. CDR3 nucleotides: TGCGCCAGCAGCCCGGGACAGGGTGGTCAGCCCCAGCATTTT. This translates into CASSPGQGGQPQHF. The V call is TRBV5-1, the J call TRBJ1-5, with 9 nucleotides matching TRBD1. J lost 6 bases, V lost 4 bases, and 5 bases had no gene match. Germline lookup yields CDR1 SGHRS and CDR2 YFSETQ. The CDR3 has 14 amino acids.

CDR3 protein: CASSYRGPDTQYF. In DNA form, the CDR3 reads TGTGCCAGCAGTTACAGGGGGCCAGATACGCAGTATTTT. The chain joins TRBV12-3 or TRBV12-4 to TRBJ2-3; 9 nucleotides align to TRBD1. V lost 4 bases and J lost 4; bases outside the gene matches: 0. This CDR3 is 13 amino acids long.

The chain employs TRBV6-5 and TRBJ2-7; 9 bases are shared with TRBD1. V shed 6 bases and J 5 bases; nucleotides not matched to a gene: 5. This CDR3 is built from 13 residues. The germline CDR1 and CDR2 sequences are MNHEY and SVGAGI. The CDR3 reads CASSQDRGNEQYF. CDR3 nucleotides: TGTGCCAGCAGCCAGGACAGGGGTAACGAGCAGTACTTC.

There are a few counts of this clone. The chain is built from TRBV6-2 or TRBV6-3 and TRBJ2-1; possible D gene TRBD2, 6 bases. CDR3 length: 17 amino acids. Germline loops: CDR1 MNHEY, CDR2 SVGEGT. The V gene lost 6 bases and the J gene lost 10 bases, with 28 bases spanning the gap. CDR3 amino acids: CASSRRLAAFGHGEQFF. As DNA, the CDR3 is TGTGCCAGCAGCCGCCGATTAGCGGCTTTTGGCCATGGGGAGCAGTTCTTC.

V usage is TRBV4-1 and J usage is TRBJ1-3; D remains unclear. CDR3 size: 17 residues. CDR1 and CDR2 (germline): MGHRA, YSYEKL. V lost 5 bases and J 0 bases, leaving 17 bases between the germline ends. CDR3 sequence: CASSTPWARLSGNTIYF. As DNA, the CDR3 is TGCGCCAGCAGCACCCCCTGGGCCCGGCTCTCTGGAAACACCATATATTTT.